The 14 T cell receptor beta chains listed next were all sequenced from one sample in a study of post-analysis software for immune sequencing data. Points from the study as a whole: About 5 TRBV segments occurring more often in patients than controls included TRBV5-6, TRBV5-1 and TRBV20-1.

Antigen specificity for these receptors is unknown. Unique-molecular-identifier-tagged TCR beta cDNA libraries were used. One entry per CDR3 protein results from TCRdb running MiXCR on the PCR reads. This sample has 400,000 to 500,000 distinct CDR3 sequences, with about 39% found just once. The sequencing sample was made of blood. Source of these receptors: a girl aged 2 to 9 with multiple sclerosis.

The rearrangement joins TRBV28 to TRBJ1-2, with TRBD1 matching 9 bases. With V trimmed by 5 bases and J by 7 bases, 11 bases remained unmatched. This CDR3 is built from 15 residues. Per the germline V gene, CDR1 is MDHEN and CDR2 is SYDVKM. The CDR3: CASSRGTTGGSGYTF. As DNA, the CDR3 is TGTGCCAGCAGTCGAGGGACTACAGGGGGCTCTGGCTACACCTTC.

The CDR3 is CASGLDIYNEQFF. The CDR3, as DNA: TGTGCTAGTGGTCTAGACATTTACAATGAGCAGTTCTTC. The chain joins TRBV12-5 to TRBJ2-1; no firm D call. The CDR3 runs 13 residues. The V gene's germline CDR1 is LGHNT and CDR2 FRNRAP. V lost 5 bases and J lost 4, with 9 bases in between.

In this sample, this clonotype turned up a few times. This chain joins TRBV5-6 and TRBJ2-7; D remains ambiguous. This CDR3 spans 12 amino acids. In germline, CDR1 is SGHDT, CDR2 YYEEEE. Trimming stripped 0 bases from V and 7 bases from J, with 8 bases between. The CDR3: CASSLGVGEQYF. In DNA, the CDR3 is TGTGCCAGCAGCTTGGGAGTTGGGGAGCAGTACTTC.

The chain joins TRBV5-1 to TRBJ2-5, with a tentative D call TRBD2 (6 bases). Germline CDR1 and CDR2: SGHRS and YFSETQ. With 0 bases removed from V and 3 bases from J, the gap between germline ends came to 12 bases. The CDR3 totals 15 residues. CDR3 sequence reads: CASSLGLGGEETQYF. The CDR3 region has the DNA TGCGCCAGCAGCTTGGGACTCGGCGGGGAAGAGACCCAGTACTTC.

This clonotype was observed many times. This chain joins TRBV20-1 and TRBJ2-5, with 7 bases fitting TRBD2. Germline V CDR1 and CDR2: DFQATT, SNEGSKA (reference sequence). The V and J ends lost 0 bases and 9 bases, in that order; junction bases with no gene match: 7. The CDR3 runs 13 residues. CDR3 protein: CSARDMRGGPQYF. The CDR3 nucleotides read TGCAGTGCTAGAGATATGCGGGGAGGGCCCCAGTACTTC.

This sequence joins TRBV7-2 and TRBJ1-4, with unresolved D. This CDR3 is built from 14 residues. CDR1 and CDR2 from the germline V gene are SGHTA and FQGNSA. V was trimmed by 0 bases and J by 6 bases, leaving 8 bases between them. The CDR3 is CASSLALGHEKLFF. Written as DNA, the CDR3 is TGTGCCAGCAGCTTAGCTTTGGGCCATGAAAAACTGTTTTTT.

This chain connects TRBV5-1 to TRBJ2-5, with 7 bases fitting TRBD1. J gave up 1 base and V 2 bases, and 5 bases lay outside the gene matches. Germline CDR1 and CDR2: SGHRS and YFSETQ. CDR3 length: 15 residues. CDR3 loop: CASSLETGTQETQYF. The CDR3 DNA follows: TGCGCCAGCAGCTTAGAGACAGGGACCCAAGAGACCCAGTACTTC.

This clonotype was seen a handful of times. This sequence joins TRBV10-3 and TRBJ1-1; D may be TRBD1 (5 bases). CDR1 and CDR2 (germline): ENHRY, SYGVKD. Trimming removed 10 bases at V and 1 base at J, with 16 bases between. CDR3 length: 14 amino acids. The CDR3 DNA sequence: TGTGCCACGAGCCCGGGGCTCTCGAACACTGAAGCTTTCTTT. It yields the protein CATSPGLSNTEAFF.

J is TRBJ1-1 and V is TRBV12-3 or TRBV12-4, with unresolved D. Trimming shortened V by 6 bases and J by 10 bases, and 12 bases separated the two germline ends. The CDR3 spans 11 residues. CDR3 loop: CASRPNRGAFF. CDR3 bases: TGTGCCAGCAGGCCAAACAGAGGAGCTTTCTTT.

CDR3 bases: TGTGCCAGCAGCCCTTGGACAGGCAAAACGTCGGAAGCGCAGTATTTT. The encoded protein is CASSPWTGKTSEAQYF. V and J are TRBV7-2 and TRBJ2-3; 7 bases are a match to TRBD1. Germline V gene sequence: CDR1 SGHTA, CDR2 FQGNSA. J was trimmed by 10 bases and V by 5 bases; bases with no gene match: 18. The CDR3 is 16 amino acids.

The V gene is TRBV27, the J gene TRBJ2-1; D is unresolved. Per the germline V gene, CDR1 is MNHEY and CDR2 is SMNVEV (reference sequence). With 1 base removed from V and 7 bases from J, the gap between germline ends came to 14 bases. The CDR3 extends over 15 amino acids. The CDR3 loop reads CASSLFPLTTNEQFF. CDR3 in DNA: TGTGCCAGCAGTTTATTTCCCCTGACAACTAATGAGCAGTTCTTC.

J is TRBJ2-1 and V is TRBV11-1; perhaps TRBD2 as D (6 bases). Germline CDR1 SGHAT, CDR2 FQDESV (reference sequence). Trimming took 2 bases from V and 9 from J, leaving 11 bases between them. This CDR3 has 13 amino acids. The DNA for the CDR3 is TGTGCCAGCAGCTTAACGACCGGGAGTGAGCAGTTCTTC. Encoded protein: CASSLTTGSEQFF.

The CDR3 protein is CASSPSQDRSAETQYF. CDR3 sequence (DNA): TGCGCCAGCAGCCCTTCGCAGGACAGGAGCGCGGAGACCCAGTACTTC. V gene TRBV4-1 combines with J gene TRBJ2-5, with 7 positions matching TRBD1. After removal of 4 bases from V and 5 bases from J, the junction contained 13 bases not matched to a gene. This CDR3 region has 16 residues. Germline CDR1 is MGHRA and CDR2 is YSYEKL.

The chain couples TRBV12-3 or TRBV12-4 to TRBJ2-3; TRBD2 matches 7 bases. Trimming at V came to 2 bases and at J to 2 bases, leaving 7 bases not matched to a gene. The CDR3 runs 16 residues. CDR3 sequence reads: CASSLLGGRITDTQYF. CDR3 bases: TGTGCCAGCAGTTTACTGGGCGGGAGAATCACAGATACGCAGTATTTT.